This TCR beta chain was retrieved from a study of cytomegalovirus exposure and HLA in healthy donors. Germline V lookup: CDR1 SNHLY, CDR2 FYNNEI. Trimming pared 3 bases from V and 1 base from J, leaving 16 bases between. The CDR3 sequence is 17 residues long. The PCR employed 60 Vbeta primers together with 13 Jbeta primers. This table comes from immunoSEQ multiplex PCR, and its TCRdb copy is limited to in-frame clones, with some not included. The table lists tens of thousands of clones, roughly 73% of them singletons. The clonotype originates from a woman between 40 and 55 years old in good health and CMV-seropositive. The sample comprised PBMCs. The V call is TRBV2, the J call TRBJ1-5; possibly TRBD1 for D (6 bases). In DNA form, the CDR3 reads TGTGCCAGCAGTGAGTTTCGTTCAGGGGCGAGCAATCAGCCCCAGCATTTT. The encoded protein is CASSEFRSGASNQPQHF.